This T cell receptor (beta chain) was profiled in a study of blood T cell repertoires in COVID-19. Study-level information: Some COVID-19 samples were acute and others convalescent; all came from the United States, Italy and Spain. T cells, B-cell-depleted T cells, or PBMCs provided the cDNA or gDNA that served as material.

Per the authors' pipeline: Cell counts per sample came from amplifying reference gene primers. This table comes from immunoSEQ multiplex PCR, and its TCRdb copy is limited to in-frame clones, with some not included. V and J calls and clone size are those listed in that table; D and trimming were worked out from the DNA. Of under 200,000 clones in the sample, 85% to 90% are singletons; the top ten hold 5.5% to 7%. Germline V gene lookup returns CDR1 SGHVS and CDR2 FQNEAQ. V lost 2 bases, J lost 3 bases, and 11 bases lay in between. The CDR3 is 15 residues long. This receptor was obtained from a man between 40 and 49 years old with active or convalescent COVID-19. Sequenced sample: peripheral blood. This chain uses TRBV7-8 with TRBJ1-5; D is unresolved. This CDR3 reads CASSLLGDDNQPQHF. For the CDR3, the DNA is TGTGCCAGCAGCTTACTCGGGGATGACAATCAGCCCCAGCATTTT.